These T cell receptor beta chains were read from a single sample in a study of blood T cell repertoires in COVID-19. The protocol was immunoSEQ multiplex PCR, while the TCRdb copy is restricted to in-frame clones and leaves out a portion. The sample lists some 160,000 clones; about 87% were seen once. The sequenced sample consisted of peripheral blood. All receptors come from a woman older than 75 with COVID-19, enrolled during active disease. Both conserved end residues are part of each CDR3. Each record gives: V gene, J gene, CDR3 protein.

V: TRBV28
J: TRBJ2-1
CDR3: CASSPIGSGRAYNEQFF

V: TRBV29-1
J: TRBJ1-2
CDR3: CSVVAGTGNYGYTF

V: TRBV7-9
J: TRBJ1-1
CDR3: CASSGTGVSSTEAFF

V: TRBV5-6
J: TRBJ2-1
CDR3: CASSFGTRSYNEQFF

V: TRBV10-3
J: TRBJ2-5
CDR3: CAISPGQGETQYF

V: TRBV9
J: TRBJ2-2
CDR3: CASSGGTSGATGELFF

V: TRBV7-9
J: TRBJ2-2
CDR3: CASSLGGTGGSGELFF

V: TRBV19
J: TRBJ1-1
CDR3: CASMGTGREVGIF

V: TRBV10-3
J: TRBJ1-4
CDR3: CAISGTGARNEKLFF

V: TRBV6-5
J: TRBJ1-1
CDR3: CASSHRGTEAFF

V: TRBV24-1
J: TRBJ1-1
CDR3: CATSDPGNLRAFF

V: TRBV11-2
J: TRBJ1-2
CDR3: CASSPSGRINYGYTF

V: TRBV5-1
J: TRBJ1-4
CDR3: CASSRQSATNEKLFF

V: TRBV6-2/TRBV6-3
J: TRBJ1-5
CDR3: CASSYSGIVTASNQPQHF

V: TRBV18
J: TRBJ2-7
CDR3: CASSPGIIAGAPSYEQYF

V: TRBV10-2
J: TRBJ1-1
CDR3: CASEQDGRNTEAFF

V: TRBV9
J: TRBJ1-2
CDR3: CASSARARQGRYGYTF

V: TRBV5-1
J: TRBJ2-5
CDR3: CASSSGQGSQETQYF

V: TRBV18
J: TRBJ1-1
CDR3: CASSRFGGENTEAFF

V: TRBV5-6
J: TRBJ2-7
CDR3: CASSQLAGGYEQYF

V: TRBV5-1
J: TRBJ1-2
CDR3: CASSLAPGQTGYGYTF

V: TRBV7-2
J: TRBJ2-1
CDR3: CASSSEDNEQFF

V: TRBV10-3
J: TRBJ2-1
CDR3: CAISKGGQGGVNEQFF

V: TRBV7-2
J: TRBJ2-7
CDR3: CASSSAAYEQYF

V: TRBV18
J: TRBJ2-7
CDR3: CASSPQGASSYEQYF

V: TRBV24-1
J: TRBJ2-2
CDR3: CATSATGGGTGELFF

V: TRBV12-3/TRBV12-4
J: TRBJ1-2
CDR3: CASSQDRDNDYTF

V: TRBV6-5
J: TRBJ1-6
CDR3: CASSYSGLFNSPLHF

V: TRBV7-6
J: TRBJ2-1
CDR3: CASRPGLGNNEQFF

V: TRBV6-2/TRBV6-3
J: TRBJ2-7
CDR3: CASSQYRGREQYF

V: TRBV27
J: TRBJ2-7
CDR3: CASSPRQTYEQYF

V: TRBV25-1
J: TRBJ1-2
CDR3: CASSDALGLDGYTF

V: TRBV19
J: TRBJ2-1
CDR3: CASSKGQIPNEQFF

V: TRBV24-1
J: TRBJ1-2
CDR3: CATSDATVEGYTF

V: TRBV9
J: TRBJ2-3
CDR3: CASSVGGSGTDTQYF

V: TRBV4-1
J: TRBJ1-1
CDR3: CASSFNDRENEAFF

V: TRBV19
J: TRBJ2-7
CDR3: CASSILGAHDEQYF

V: TRBV6-6
J: TRBJ1-5
CDR3: CASSSRGDQPQHF

V: TRBV5-4
J: TRBJ2-1
CDR3: CASSFTEYNEQFF

V: TRBV28
J: TRBJ2-7
CDR3: CASSATRPPYEQYF

V: TRBV28
J: TRBJ2-3
CDR3: CASNPHISDTQYF

V: TRBV7-2
J: TRBJ2-2
CDR3: CASRLRQGNTGELFF

V: TRBV27
J: TRBJ2-2
CDR3: CASRPGQASGELFF

V: TRBV11-2
J: TRBJ2-2
CDR3: CASSSSGTGFGELFF

V: TRBV28
J: TRBJ2-5
CDR3: CASSYLAPKEETQYF

V: TRBV27
J: TRBJ1-6
CDR3: CASSPRERIKLNSPLHF

V: TRBV11-2
J: TRBJ2-3
CDR3: CASSPALDTQYF

V: TRBV3-1/TRBV3-2
J: TRBJ2-7
CDR3: CASSLSGSSYEQYF